This T cell receptor (beta chain) was documented in a study of B cell selection in AIRE deficiency. Using immunoSEQ multiplex PCR, the repertoire was profiled, and TCRdb retains in-frame clones only, with some absent. In the table there are about 25,000 clones, about 95% of which are singletons. To note about this clone: Its antigen is still unknown.

Overall study findings and caveats: Roughly 31% of healthy-shared Treg sequences were found among patient Tconv cells.

Sorting defined conventional CD4 T cells as CD4+CD127+. The sample consisted of CD4+CD127+ conventional T cells sorted from PBMCs. The source of this sequence is a human donor in good health.

CDR3 bases: TGTGCCAGCAGCCAAACGAGCCCTGGAAACACCATATATTTT. It codes for CASSQTSPGNTIYF. The V gene is TRBV6-5, the J gene TRBJ1-3; D is unclear. Between the trimmed V and J ends, which lost 6 bases and 2 bases, there was a span of 11 bases. The germline V gene has CDR1 MNHEY and CDR2 SVGAGI. The CDR3 loop spans 14 amino acids.